This T cell receptor (beta chain) was identified during a study of breast tumors, draining lymph nodes, adjacent tissues. Axillary draining lymph nodes of breast cancer patients supplied the node samples. This clonotype turned up a few times. This could be a read error, since a much larger clone is one nucleotide away. TCRdb processed the multiplex PCR reads anew with MiXCR; each CDR3 protein has one entry. Among roughly 130,000 distinct CDR3 sequences listed, less than 35% were seen once. The germline V gene encodes CDR1 SGHKS and CDR2 YYEKEE (reference sequence). The CDR3 runs to 16 residues. V was pared by 0 bases and J by 2 bases, with 13 bases between.

The sequence was obtained from a female donor with breast cancer. Some clones in this sample may be carry-over from other donors' samples. The rearrangement joins TRBV5-5 to TRBJ2-3, with D hard to call. Sequences were obtained from axillary lymph node tissue. CDR3 nucleotides: TGTGCCAGCAGCTTGGAGGCAGCACGAGACACAGATACGCAGTATTTT. This gives the protein CASSLEAARDTDTQYF.